Listed below are T cell receptor beta chains from one sample, sequenced in a study of Graves' ophthalmopathy and Graves' hyperthyroidism. MiXCR was run by TCRdb on the multiplex PCR reads, yielding one entry per CDR3 protein. The sample includes around 1,200,000 distinct CDR3 sequences, about 40% of them seen just once. Sequencing used peripheral blood or thyroid tissue (not recorded which). Receptor source: an adult man with Graves' hyperthyroidism. The CDR3 runs from the conserved cysteine through the conserved F or W. The order of the fields is CDR3 protein, clone size, V gene, J gene. Not every row has a clone size; where given, it reads once, few, many or a size class.

CDR3: CASSFRRSNEKLFF
size: NA
V: TRBV7-8
J: TRBJ1-4

CDR3: CASSSIGGGGSGKLFF
size: many
V: TRBV7-8
J: TRBJ1-4

CDR3: CASRAVVETQYF
size: many
V: TRBV7-9
J: TRBJ2-5

CDR3: CASSFSGPRFVQHF
size: NA
V: TRBV28
J: TRBJ1-5

CDR3: CSVLSTIYF
size: once
V: TRBV29-1
J: TRBJ1-3

CDR3: CSASQASGTQETQYF
size: many
V: TRBV20-1
J: TRBJ2-5

CDR3: CASSVGTSGRRIRETQYF
size: NA
V: TRBV19
J: TRBJ2-5

CDR3: CASRPQWGTGELFF
size: many
V: TRBV4-1
J: TRBJ2-2

CDR3: CASSSGDRGLYEQYF
size: NA
V: TRBV7-3
J: TRBJ2-7

CDR3: CASSSGRGEVTEAFF
size: few
V: TRBV7-9
J: TRBJ1-1